This entry describes one TCR beta chain. Its specificity is not known. The data belong to a study of glioma-infiltrating T cells. Study conclusions and caveats: Gliomas, especially low-grade, showed above-expected tissue-blood divergence; non-neoplastic patients showed below. Only very few CDR3 sequences appeared in both tissue and blood.

Deletions cut 11 bases from V and 12 bases from J, with 32 bases between. Looked up from germline, CDR1 is MNHEY and CDR2 is SVGAGI. This CDR3 spans 16 amino acids. TCR alpha and beta CDR3 regions were amplified from RNA using iRepertoire nested multiplex PCR. For one-step reverse transcription and amplification, 100-400 ng of tissue mRNA or PBMC total RNA was used. TCRdb called the multiplex PCR reads again in MiXCR, with one record for every CDR3 protein. Altogether about 130,000 distinct CDR3 sequences are present, roughly 20% being singletons, with the ten largest covering 12% to 15%. V and J are TRBV6-5 and TRBJ2-1; TRBD2 might be the D (5 bases). The clonotype was recovered from a human donor with low-grade glioma or glioblastoma, undergoing nonglioma brain surgery, or in good health (not recorded which). Sequencing was done on a sample of glioma tissue, nonneoplastic brain tissue, or PBMCs (not recorded which). The DNA for the CDR3 is TGTGCCCGCCGTTCCGTCGCGGGCGCGGTCTCCCCTGCGCAGTTCTTC. Its protein is CARRSVAGAVSPAQFF.